One and the same sample provided the 12 T cell receptor beta chains below, sequenced in a study of technical replicates of blood from a handful of donors. Sequencing used immunoSEQ multiplex PCR; TCRdb keeps in-frame clones, though not all of them. The sample includes approximately 82,000 clones, roughly 95% of them seen just once. Sequencing was done on a sample of T cells isolated from PBMCs. The origin of the receptors is a human donor in good health.

This rearrangement joins TRBV27 to TRBJ2-1; TRBD2 aligns across 10 bases. J was trimmed by 8 bases and V by 4 bases; bases with no gene match: 11. Germline-derived CDR1 and CDR2 are MNHEY and SMNVEV (reference sequence). The CDR3 is 16 amino acids. The CDR3 protein is CASSSRLAGAGDEQFF. DNA for the CDR3: TGTGCCAGCAGTTCCCGCCTAGCGGGAGCCGGGGATGAGCAGTTCTTC.

A few counts support this clone. The genes are TRBV30 and TRBJ2-5; TRBD2 matches 8 bases. The CDR3 has 14 amino acids. J lost 2 bases, V lost 7 bases, and 9 bases had no gene match. Germline V CDR1 and CDR2: GTSNPN, SVGIG (reference sequence). CDR3 region: CASTTSGSQETQYF. The CDR3 region has the DNA TGTGCCTCCACAACTAGCGGATCACAAGAGACCCAGTACTTC.

The chain couples TRBV4-2 to TRBJ2-3; the D is unclear. Germline V lookup: CDR1 LGHNA, CDR2 YNFKEQ. The V gene lost 1 base and the J gene lost 1 base, with 12 bases spanning the gap. The CDR3 covers 16 residues. In nucleotides, the CDR3 is TGTGCCAGCAGCCAAGGCGCGGAGACGGGCACAGATACGCAGTATTTT. As protein: CASSQGAETGTDTQYF.

This clone was found once. This chain connects TRBV27 to TRBJ2-1; D is possibly TRBD2 (5 bases). The CDR3 consists of 13 residues. Germline assignment: CDR1 MNHEY and CDR2 SMNVEV (reference sequence). Between the trimmed V and J ends, which lost 5 bases and 4 bases, there was a span of 9 bases. The CDR3 sequence: CASSMTIYNEQFF. CDR3 in DNA: TGTGCCAGCAGTATGACTATTTACAATGAGCAGTTCTTC.

V gene TRBV2 combines with J gene TRBJ2-1; D call uncertain. Trimming took 8 bases from V and 7 from J, leaving 21 bases between them. The CDR3 covers 15 residues. Germline lookup yields CDR1 SNHLY and CDR2 FYNNEI. This CDR3 is CASAATSPSLNEQFF. CDR3 in DNA: TGTGCCAGCGCGGCGACGAGCCCGTCGCTGAATGAGCAGTTCTTC. Filled out from reference TRBV2 and TRBJ2-1, the complete variable domain reads EPEVTQTPSHQVTQMGQEVILRCVPISNHLYFYWYRQILGQKVEFLVSFYNNEISEKSEIFDDQFSVERPDGSNFTLKIRSTKLEDSAMYFCASAATSPSLNEQFFGPGTRLTVL.

The chain recombines TRBV5-1 with TRBJ2-7; D might be TRBD1 (6 bases). The CDR3 is made up of 14 amino acids. CDR1 SGHRS and CDR2 YFSETQ come from the germline V gene. V lost 4 bases and J 3 bases, leaving 14 bases between the germline ends. The CDR3 sequence is CASSLQDRNYEQYF. CDR3 nucleotides: TGCGCCAGCAGCCTACAGGACAGAAACTACGAGCAGTACTTC.

The chain couples TRBV28 to TRBJ1-4; D is unclear. This CDR3 is 14 amino acids long. Trimming took 2 bases from V and 7 from J, leaving 11 bases between them. In germline, CDR1 is MDHEN, CDR2 SYDVKM. Here the CDR3 reads CASSLSFGVEKLFF. For the CDR3, the DNA is TGTGCCAGCAGTTTAAGTTTCGGGGTTGAAAAACTGTTTTTT.

The chain joins TRBV25-1 to TRBJ1-5; D not resolved. Trimming left V 6 bases short and J 7 bases short, with 10 bases between. The CDR3 covers 12 residues. CDR1 is MGHDK, CDR2 SYGVNS, per germline. CDR3 in DNA: TGTGCCAGCAGCGTTGGCTGGCAGCCCCAGCATTTT. It translates to CASSVGWQPQHF.

The chain couples TRBV4-3 to TRBJ2-7, with TRBD2 matching 8 bases. V lost 3 bases, J lost 5 bases, and 12 bases stayed unmatched. The CDR3 length is 16 residues. Germline V CDR1 and CDR2: LGHNA, YSLEER. The CDR3 here is CASSQQGGTSWDEQYF. For the CDR3, the DNA is TGCGCCAGCAGCCAGCAGGGAGGGACTAGTTGGGACGAGCAGTACTTC.

This chain links TRBV4-1 with TRBJ2-1; 8 nucleotides agree with TRBD2. V shed 4 bases and J 2 bases; nucleotides not matched to a gene: 16. The CDR3 runs 19 residues. Germline assignment: CDR1 MGHRA and CDR2 YSYEKL. The CDR3 DNA reads as TGCGCCAGCAGCCTAACTACAGCGGGAGACACGGGCGCCTACAATGAGCAGTTCTTC. This sequence encodes CASSLTTAGDTGAYNEQFF.

The V gene is TRBV4-3, the J gene TRBJ2-7, with 8 bases lining up with TRBD2. Germline V gene data show CDR1 as LGHNA and CDR2 as YSLEER. The CDR3 loop spans 19 amino acids. J was trimmed by 2 bases and V by 0 bases; bases with no gene match: 15. The CDR3 DNA follows: TGCGCCAGCAGCCAAGAAGGAGCGGGAGACTTAGTTCTACCCTACGAGCAGTACTTC. This gives the protein CASSQEGAGDLVLPYEQYF.

V usage is TRBV18 and J usage is TRBJ2-7, with D perhaps matching TRBD1 (5 bases). The CDR3 totals 13 residues. The ends were cut back, 0 bases at V and 3 bases at J, with 6 bases in the middle. From germline, CDR1 is KGHSH and CDR2 LQKENI. CDR3 nucleotides: TGTGCCAGCTCACCACCTGACAGCTACGAGCAGTACTTC. Amino acids: CASSPPDSYEQYF.